This T cell receptor beta chain stems from a study of T cells in Graves' hyperthyroidism and ophthalmopathy. There were TCR beta CDR3 regions amplified from RNA transcripts. During a first-round RT-PCR of the TCR CDR3, the HTBI primer set was used. Using its own MiXCR run on the multiplex PCR reads, TCRdb lists one record per CDR3 protein. The sample shows around 760,000 distinct CDR3 sequences, approximately 36% of them seen only once. V was clipped by 5 bases and J by 12 bases; unmatched bases: 12. Germline V gene lookup returns CDR1 ENHRY and CDR2 SYGVKD. The CDR3 contains 14 residues. To note about this clonotype: It may be a read error: a sequence one base away is much more abundant.

Uncontrolled infections, other autoimmune diseases, pregnancy or lactation led to exclusion of patients. This chain uses TRBV10-3 with TRBJ1-4, with 7 bases aligning to TRBD1. The origin of this receptor is a middle-aged woman with Graves' hyperthyroidism. The material sequenced was blood. The CDR3 sequence: CAISYSGQSGELFF. CDR3 in DNA: TGTGCCATCAGTTACTCGGGACAGTCAGGGGAACTGTTTTTT.